One sample yielded the 27 T cell receptor beta chains listed below, sequenced in a study of Ad26.COV2.S vaccination and SARS-CoV-2 variants. The treatment denotes: 19 received Ad26.COV2.S at low or high dose, single or two shots; about 5 received placebo; per-sample allocation not given. Collection of samples fell on day 63 after the first vaccine or placebo injection. Measured with immunoSEQ multiplex PCR; TCRdb has only the in-frame clones, and not every one. This table has roughly 500,000 clones, about 88% appearing once. This specimen was peripheral blood, taken in a trial of Ad26.COV2.S vaccine versus placebo. These receptors were collected from a person aged 18-60 years who received the Ad26.COV2.S COVID-19 vaccine or a placebo.

The gene calls are TRBV2 and TRBJ1-2; tentatively, D is TRBD1 (6 bases). Between the trimmed V and J ends, which lost 9 bases and 6 bases, there was a span of 11 bases. From germline, CDR1 is SNHLY and CDR2 FYNNEI. This CDR3 is built from 11 residues. CDR3 bases: TGTGCCAGTCGACAGGATGATGGCTACACCTTC. This gives the protein CASRQDDGYTF. Looking up the rest from reference TRBV2 and TRBJ1-2 gives the full variable domain: EPEVTQTPSHQVTQMGQEVILRCVPISNHLYFYWYRQILGQKVEFLVSFYNNEISEKSEIFDDQFSVERPDGSNFTLKIRSTKLEDSAMYFCASRQDDGYTFGSGTRLTVV.

The chain is built from TRBV18 and TRBJ1-1, with a weak D call TRBD1 (6 bases). V was shortened by 4 bases and J by 1 base, with 13 bases between the two germline ends. Looked up from germline, CDR1 is KGHSH and CDR2 is LQKENI. CDR3 size: 15 residues. CDR3 region: CASSLLGGANTEAFF. CDR3 DNA: TGTGCCAGCTCACTCCTGGGGGGGGCGAACACTGAAGCTTTCTTT.

The CDR3: CATSPRRVSGTYNEQFF. For the CDR3, the DNA is TGTGCCACCAGTCCTCGACGGGTTAGCGGAACATACAATGAGCAGTTCTTC. The chain recombines TRBV24-1 with TRBJ2-1, with TRBD2 as a possible D gene (6 bases). Germline V lookup: CDR1 KGHDR, CDR2 SFDVKD. CDR3 size: 17 residues. V lost 6 bases to trimming and J lost 4 bases, with 21 bases between them.

This chain uses TRBV6-5 with TRBJ2-5; D not resolved. The CDR3 is made up of 15 amino acids. V was cut by 2 bases and J by 0 bases, with 10 bases left in between. Germline loops: CDR1 MNHEY, CDR2 SVGAGI. The CDR3 nucleotides are TGTGCCAGCAGTTACCGATACACATACCAAGAGACCCAGTACTTC. This gives the protein CASSYRYTYQETQYF.

This clone was counted only a few times. The J gene is TRBJ2-7, the V gene TRBV7-2; TRBD2 is a possible D gene (5 bases). Trimming removed 7 bases at V and 3 bases at J, with 16 bases between. Germline-derived CDR1 and CDR2 are SGHTA and FQGNSA. This CDR3 spans 14 amino acids. As DNA, the CDR3 is TGTGCCAGCATGACACCGGGATCTAACTACGAGCAGTACGTC. Its protein is CASMTPGSNYEQYV.

This chain joins TRBV11-3 and TRBJ2-4; 10 bases are a match to TRBD1. The CDR3 contains 14 residues. Germline V lookup: CDR1 SGHNT, CDR2 YENEEA. Germline trimming cut 5 bases from V and 8 bases from J; bases unmatched to any gene: 6. CDR3 sequence: CASSPGQGRHIQYF. The CDR3 nucleotides read TGTGCCAGCAGCCCGGGACAGGGGAGGCACATTCAGTACTTC.

The V call is TRBV2, the J call TRBJ2-7, with D tentatively TRBD1 (7 bases). V lost 7 bases and J 0 bases, leaving 19 bases between the germline ends. This CDR3 region has 16 residues. CDR1 SNHLY and CDR2 FYNNEI come from the germline V gene. The CDR3 loop reads CASTSRQGGSSYEQYF. CDR3 nucleotides: TGTGCCAGCACTTCGAGGCAGGGGGGTAGCTCCTACGAGCAGTACTTC. Full variable domain (outside the CDR3, taken from reference TRBV2 and TRBJ2-7): EPEVTQTPSHQVTQMGQEVILRCVPISNHLYFYWYRQILGQKVEFLVSFYNNEISEKSEIFDDQFSVERPDGSNFTLKIRSTKLEDSAMYFCASTSRQGGSSYEQYFGPGTRLTVT.

The chain is built from TRBV3-1 (or the pseudogene TRBV3-2) and TRBJ1-2; 8 nucleotides align to TRBD1. The CDR3 is 14 amino acids. V shed 1 base, J shed 4 bases, and the junction held 2 bases outside the gene matches. Germline V lookup: CDR1 LGHDT, CDR2 YNNKEL (reference sequence). CDR3 nucleotides: TGTGCCAGCAGCCAAGGACAGGGGCCCTATGGCTACACCTTC. Protein product: CASSQGQGPYGYTF.

The gene calls are TRBV18 and TRBJ1-1; D is possibly TRBD1 (6 bases). This CDR3 region has 13 residues. V gave up 3 bases and J gave up 7 bases, with 12 bases separating them. CDR1 is KGHSH, CDR2 LQKENI, per germline. This chain's CDR3 is CASSPTGYFEAFF. CDR3 DNA sequence: TGTGCCAGCTCACCCACAGGGTACTTTGAAGCTTTCTTT.

The chain employs TRBV5-1 and TRBJ2-3; 7 bases are shared with TRBD2. V lost 0 bases to trimming and J lost 6 bases; unmatched junction nucleotides: 10. The CDR3 has 16 residues. CDR1 is SGHRS, CDR2 YFSETQ, per germline. CDR3 sequence: CASSLVGGTGLDTQYF. DNA of the CDR3: TGCGCCAGCAGCTTGGTCGGGGGGACGGGTCTGGATACGCAGTATTTT. Complete variable domain (other parts from reference TRBV5-1 and TRBJ2-3): KAGVTQTPRYLIKTRGQQVTLSCSPISGHRSVSWYQQTPGQGLQFLFEYFSETQRNKGNFPGRFSGRQFSNSRSEMNVSTLELGDSALYLCASSLVGGTGLDTQYFGPGTRLTVL.

The chain joins TRBV9 to TRBJ2-3; D may be TRBD2 (5 bases). Germline CDR1 and CDR2: SGDLS and YYNGEE. V lost 0 bases, J lost 13 bases, and 15 bases lay in between. The CDR3 covers 13 residues. CDR3 nucleotide sequence: TGTGCCAGCAGCGTAGATGCCTTCTCGGGGAAGTATTTT. This encodes CASSVDAFSGKYF.

V and J are TRBV5-1 and TRBJ1-3; D is undetermined. This CDR3 spans 11 amino acids. The germline V gene has CDR1 SGHRS and CDR2 YFSETQ. Trimming shortened V by 0 bases and J by 11 bases, and 6 bases separated the two germline ends. The CDR3 region has the DNA TGCGCCAGCAGCTTGGGGGATGCCATATATTTT. It is translated as CASSLGDAIYF.

This sequence joins TRBV5-1 and TRBJ2-5; 9 positions agree with TRBD2. After removal of 1 base from V and 2 bases from J, the junction contained 3 bases not matched to a gene. The CDR3 spans 15 residues. Germline CDR1 SGHRS, CDR2 YFSETQ. The CDR3 region has the DNA TGCGCCAGCAGCTTGCGACTAGCGGTTCAAGAGACCCAGTACTTC. Its translation is CASSLRLAVQETQYF.

The chain combines TRBV19 with TRBJ2-1; 7 bases are a match to TRBD2. The germline V gene has CDR1 LNHDA and CDR2 SQIVND (reference sequence). The ends lost 5 bases at V and 6 bases at J; junction bases unmatched: 4. This CDR3 comprises 13 residues. CDR3 protein: CASSLGGPNEQFF. Written as DNA, the CDR3 is TGTGCCAGTAGTCTGGGAGGGCCCAATGAGCAGTTCTTC.

V usage is TRBV5-5 and J usage is TRBJ2-6, with D hard to call. The CDR3 covers 13 residues. V was clipped by 0 bases and J by 12 bases, with 10 bases between them. Germline V CDR1 and CDR2: SGHKS, YYEKEE (reference sequence). CDR3 coding DNA: TGTGCCAGCAGCTTGGCCTCCCCCACCGTCCTGACTTTC. This gives the protein CASSLASPTVLTF.

The chain joins TRBV5-5 to TRBJ2-2, with D possibly being TRBD2 (5 bases). V was pared by 0 bases and J by 3 bases, with 12 bases between. The V gene's germline CDR1 is SGHKS and CDR2 YYEKEE (reference sequence). There are 16 residues in the CDR3. The CDR3 sequence: CASSLVWQRDTGELFF. The DNA of the CDR3 is TGTGCCAGCAGCTTGGTTTGGCAGAGGGACACCGGGGAGCTGTTTTTT.

The rearrangement joins TRBV4-2 to TRBJ1-2; TRBD1 matches 8 bases. Germline CDR1 and CDR2: LGHNA and YNFKEQ. CDR3 length: 18 residues. The V gene end was trimmed by 0 bases and the J gene end by 4 bases; junction bases not matched to a gene: 13. The chain's CDR3 is CASSQDPGQGVPLYGYTF. In nucleotides, the CDR3 is TGTGCCAGCAGCCAAGATCCCGGACAGGGTGTCCCCCTCTATGGCTACACCTTC.

The sample holds one count of this clone. The rearrangement joins TRBV15 to TRBJ1-6; D may be TRBD1 (5 bases). The germline V gene has CDR1 LNHNV and CDR2 YYDKDF (reference sequence). The CDR3 is 13 amino acids. Trimming stripped 7 bases from V and 10 bases from J, with 14 bases between. Here the CDR3 reads CATNPGGESPLHF. CDR3 DNA: TGTGCCACCAACCCGGGGGGGGAATCACCCCTCCACTTT.

The chain recombines TRBV30 with TRBJ2-7; perhaps TRBD2 as D (6 bases). The CDR3 consists of 12 residues. Germline CDR1 GTSNPN, CDR2 SVGIG (reference sequence). V was trimmed by 1 base and J by 5 bases, leaving 9 bases between them. CDR3 loop: CAWSGGVHEQYF. CDR3 in DNA: TGTGCCTGGAGTGGGGGGGTCCACGAGCAGTACTTC. The entire variable domain, with the rest obtained from reference TRBV30 and TRBJ2-7, is as follows: SQTIHQWPATLVQPVGSPLSLECTVEGTSNPNLYWYRQAAGRGLQLLFYSVGIGQISSEVPQNLSASRPQDRQFILSSKKLLLSDSGFYLCAWSGGVHEQYFGPGTRLTVT.

A single count supports this clone. Other DNA sequences within the sample encode an identical CDR3. The chain uses TRBV19 and TRBJ2-1, with a weak D call TRBD1 (5 bases). Trimming left V 4 bases short and J 4 bases short, with 8 bases between. CDR1 and CDR2 from the germline V gene are LNHDA and SQIVND (reference sequence). This CDR3 is built from 13 residues. CDR3 nucleotide sequence: TGTGCCAGTAGTACAGGGAATTACAATGAGCAGTTCTTC. Protein: CASSTGNYNEQFF.

Concerning this clone: Other DNA sequences in the sample encode the same CDR3. V is TRBV7-2 and J is TRBJ1-2, with 7 bases aligning to TRBD1. J was trimmed by 4 bases and V by 5 bases; bases with no gene match: 4. The CDR3 consists of 13 residues. Germline V lookup: CDR1 SGHTA, CDR2 FQGNSA. The CDR3 DNA sequence: TGTGCCAGCAGCCCCCGGACAGGCTATGGCTACACCTTC. Translation: CASSPRTGYGYTF.

V and J are TRBV6-6 and TRBJ2-6; D possibly corresponds to TRBD1 (7 bases). The ends were cut back, 5 bases at V and 2 bases at J, with 19 bases in the middle. Germline loops: CDR1 MNHNY, CDR2 SVGAGI (reference sequence). The CDR3 runs to 18 residues. CDR3 in amino acids: CASSPGTRGVTGANVLTF. CDR3 in DNA: TGTGCCAGCAGTCCCGGGACCAGGGGGGTTACTGGGGCCAACGTCCTGACTTTC.

The rearrangement joins TRBV27 to TRBJ1-2; D remains ambiguous. CDR1 MNHEY and CDR2 SMNVEV come from the germline V gene (reference sequence). V was clipped by 5 bases and J by 4 bases, with 17 bases between them. The CDR3 is made up of 15 amino acids. The CDR3 DNA sequence: TGTGCCAGCAGTCCCCACGGACGTACCACCTATGGCTACACCTTC. As protein: CASSPHGRTTYGYTF.

This clone was counted a few times. The chain uses TRBV20-1 and TRBJ1-2; 10 bases align to TRBD1. CDR1 DFQATT and CDR2 SNEGSKA come from the germline V gene (reference sequence). The CDR3 has 13 residues. Losses at the gene ends were 3 bases for V and 10 bases for J; bases not matched to a gene: 8. CDR3 amino acids: CSASLGQGTFYTF. Here the CDR3 DNA reads TGCAGTGCTAGTCTGGGACAGGGGACGTTCTACACCTTC.

The chain joins TRBV18 to TRBJ1-6, with D possibly being TRBD1 (5 bases). V lost 6 bases, J lost 9 bases, and 12 bases lay in between. The CDR3 covers 13 residues. Germline loops: CDR1 KGHSH, CDR2 LQKENI. In nucleotides, the CDR3 is TGTGCCAGCTCCCCTCGGGGGGGTTCACCCCTCCACTTT. It yields the protein CASSPRGGSPLHF.

The chain couples TRBV6-6 to TRBJ1-3; a possible D gene is TRBD1 (5 bases). Trimming pared 5 bases from V and 1 base from J, leaving 9 bases between. Germline V gives CDR1 MNHNY, CDR2 SVGAGI (reference sequence). The CDR3 spans 14 residues. CDR3 residues: CASSPTVSGNTIYF. The CDR3 DNA follows: TGTGCCAGCAGTCCGACAGTGTCTGGAAACACCATATATTTT.

The rearrangement uses TRBV18 and TRBJ2-1; TRBD2 aligns across 13 bases. The CDR3 covers 15 residues. The trim removed 2 bases at V and 7 bases at J, leaving 2 bases unmatched. CDR1 is KGHSH, CDR2 LQKENI, per germline. Here the CDR3 DNA reads TGTGCCAGCTCACCAGGACTAGCGGGAGTTAATGAGCAGTTCTTC. This encodes CASSPGLAGVNEQFF.